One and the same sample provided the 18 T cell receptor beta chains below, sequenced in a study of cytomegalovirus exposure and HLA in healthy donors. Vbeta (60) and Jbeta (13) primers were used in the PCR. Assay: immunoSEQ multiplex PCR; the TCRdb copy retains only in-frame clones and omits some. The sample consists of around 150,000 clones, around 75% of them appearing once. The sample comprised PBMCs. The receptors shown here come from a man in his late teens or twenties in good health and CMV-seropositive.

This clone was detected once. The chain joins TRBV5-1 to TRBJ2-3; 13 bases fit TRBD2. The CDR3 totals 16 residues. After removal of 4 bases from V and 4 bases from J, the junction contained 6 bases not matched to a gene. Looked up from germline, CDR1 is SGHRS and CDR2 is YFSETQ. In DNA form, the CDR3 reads TGCGCCAGCAGCCCTGGACTAGCGGGAGTCGCAGATACGCAGTATTTT. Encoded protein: CASSPGLAGVADTQYF.

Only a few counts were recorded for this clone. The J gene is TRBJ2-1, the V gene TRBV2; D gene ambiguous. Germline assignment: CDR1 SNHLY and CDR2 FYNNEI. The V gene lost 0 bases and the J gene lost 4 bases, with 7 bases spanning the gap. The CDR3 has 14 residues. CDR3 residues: CASSEASSYNEQFF. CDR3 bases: TGTGCCAGCAGTGAAGCCTCTTCGTACAATGAGCAGTTCTTC.

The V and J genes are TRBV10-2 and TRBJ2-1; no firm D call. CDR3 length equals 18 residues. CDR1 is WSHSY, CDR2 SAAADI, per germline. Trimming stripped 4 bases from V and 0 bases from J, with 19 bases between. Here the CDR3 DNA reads TGCGCCAGCAGTGGAACCCACGGCAGGTCAAGCTCCTACAATGAGCAGTTCTTC. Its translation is CASSGTHGRSSSYNEQFF.

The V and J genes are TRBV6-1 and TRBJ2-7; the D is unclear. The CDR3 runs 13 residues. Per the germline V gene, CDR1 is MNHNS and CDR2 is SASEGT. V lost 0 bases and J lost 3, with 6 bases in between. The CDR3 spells CASSEASGYEQYF. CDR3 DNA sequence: TGTGCCAGCAGTGAAGCGTCCGGCTACGAGCAGTACTTC.

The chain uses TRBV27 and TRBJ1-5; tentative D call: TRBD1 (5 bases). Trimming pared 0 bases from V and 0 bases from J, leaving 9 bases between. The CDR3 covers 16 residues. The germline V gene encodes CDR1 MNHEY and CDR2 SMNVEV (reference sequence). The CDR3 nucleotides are TGTGCCAGCAGTTTATCATCCAGGGCTAGCAATCAGCCCCAGCATTTT. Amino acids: CASSLSSRASNQPQHF.

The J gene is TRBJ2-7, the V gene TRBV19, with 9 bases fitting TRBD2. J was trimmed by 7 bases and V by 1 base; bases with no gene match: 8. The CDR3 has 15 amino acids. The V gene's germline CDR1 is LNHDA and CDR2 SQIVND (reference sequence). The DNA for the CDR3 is TGTGCCAGTAGTATAGTCCGGGTAGCGGGAGTTGAGCAGTACTTC. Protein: CASSIVRVAGVEQYF.

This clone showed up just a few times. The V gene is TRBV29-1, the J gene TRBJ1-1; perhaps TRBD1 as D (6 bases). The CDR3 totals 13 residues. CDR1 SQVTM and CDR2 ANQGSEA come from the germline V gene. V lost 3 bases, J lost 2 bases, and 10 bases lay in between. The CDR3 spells CSVDADSNTEAFF. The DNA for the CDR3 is TGCAGCGTTGACGCGGACAGTAACACTGAAGCTTTCTTT.

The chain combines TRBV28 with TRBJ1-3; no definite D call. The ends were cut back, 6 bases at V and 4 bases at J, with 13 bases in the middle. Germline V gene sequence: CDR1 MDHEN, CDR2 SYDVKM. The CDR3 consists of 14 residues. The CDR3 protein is CASRSTGRGNTIYF. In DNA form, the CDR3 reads TGTGCCAGCAGGTCAACCGGTCGGGGAAACACCATATATTTT. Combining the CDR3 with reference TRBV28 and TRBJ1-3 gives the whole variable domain DVKVTQSSRYLVKRTGEKVFLECVQDMDHENMFWYRQDPGLGLRLIYFSYDVKMKEKGDIPEGYSVSREKKERFSLILESASTNQTSMYLCASRSTGRGNTIYFGEGSWLTVV.

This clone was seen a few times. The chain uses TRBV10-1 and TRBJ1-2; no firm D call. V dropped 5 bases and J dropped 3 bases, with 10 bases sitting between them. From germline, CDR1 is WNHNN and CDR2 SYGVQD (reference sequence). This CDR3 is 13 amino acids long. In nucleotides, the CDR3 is TGCGCCAGCAGTTACAGTATCGACTATGGCTACACCTTC. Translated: CASSYSIDYGYTF.

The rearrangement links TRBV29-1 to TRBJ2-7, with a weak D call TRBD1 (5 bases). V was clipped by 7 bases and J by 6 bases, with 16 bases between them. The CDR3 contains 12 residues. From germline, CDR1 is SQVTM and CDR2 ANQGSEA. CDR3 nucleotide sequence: TGCAGCGCGGTGGGTGCAGGGCCCGAGCAGTACTTC. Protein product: CSAVGAGPEQYF.

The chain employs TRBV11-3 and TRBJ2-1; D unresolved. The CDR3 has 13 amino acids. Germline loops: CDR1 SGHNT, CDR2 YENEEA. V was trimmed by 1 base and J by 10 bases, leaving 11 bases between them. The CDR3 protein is CASSLVQDREQFF. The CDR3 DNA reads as TGTGCCAGCAGCTTAGTGCAGGATCGAGAGCAGTTCTTC.

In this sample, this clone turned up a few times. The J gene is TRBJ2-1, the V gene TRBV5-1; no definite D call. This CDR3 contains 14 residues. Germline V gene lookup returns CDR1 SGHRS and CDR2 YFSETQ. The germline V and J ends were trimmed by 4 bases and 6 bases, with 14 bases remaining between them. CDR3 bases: TGCGCCAGCAGCCCCGCCCAACTTTCCAATGAGCAGTTCTTC. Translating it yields CASSPAQLSNEQFF.

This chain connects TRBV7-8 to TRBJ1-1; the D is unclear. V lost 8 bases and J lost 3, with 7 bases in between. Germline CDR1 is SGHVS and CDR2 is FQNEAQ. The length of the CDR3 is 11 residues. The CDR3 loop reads CASLRDTEAFF. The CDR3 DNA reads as TGTGCCAGCCTACGGGACACTGAAGCTTTCTTT.

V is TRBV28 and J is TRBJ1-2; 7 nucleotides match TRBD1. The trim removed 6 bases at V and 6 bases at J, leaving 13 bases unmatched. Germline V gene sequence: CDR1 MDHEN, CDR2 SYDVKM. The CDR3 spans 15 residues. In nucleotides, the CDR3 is TGTGCCAGCAGGGCCCTTACAGGGGAAGGAGATGGCTACACCTTC. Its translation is CASRALTGEGDGYTF.

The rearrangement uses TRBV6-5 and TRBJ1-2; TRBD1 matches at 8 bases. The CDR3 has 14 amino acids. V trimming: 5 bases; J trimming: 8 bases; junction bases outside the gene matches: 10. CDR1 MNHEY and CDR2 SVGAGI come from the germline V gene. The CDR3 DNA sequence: TGTGCCAGCAGTAGAGGGACAGGAGAACCGGGCTACACCTTC. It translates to CASSRGTGEPGYTF.

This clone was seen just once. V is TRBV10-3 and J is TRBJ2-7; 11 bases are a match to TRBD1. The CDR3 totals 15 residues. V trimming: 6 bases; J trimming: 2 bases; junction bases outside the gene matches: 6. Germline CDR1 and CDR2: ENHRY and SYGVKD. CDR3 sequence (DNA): TGTGCCATCAGGGGGGGACAGGGGGGGACCTACGAGCAGTACTTC. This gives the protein CAIRGGQGGTYEQYF.

This CDR3 is CASREERDTGELFF. The CDR3 nucleotides read TGTGCCAGCAGGGAGGAAAGGGACACCGGGGAGCTGTTTTTT. The chain combines TRBV27 with TRBJ2-2; the D gene is possibly TRBD2 (5 bases). Per germline, CDR1 MNHEY and CDR2 SMNVEV (reference sequence). Trimming took 6 bases from V and 3 from J, leaving 11 bases between them. This CDR3 is 14 amino acids long.

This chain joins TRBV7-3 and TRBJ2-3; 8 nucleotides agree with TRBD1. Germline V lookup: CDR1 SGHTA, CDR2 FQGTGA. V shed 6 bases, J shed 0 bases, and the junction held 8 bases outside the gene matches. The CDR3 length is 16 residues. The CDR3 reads CASRLTGVGSTDTQYF. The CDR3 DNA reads TGTGCCAGCAGGTTGACAGGGGTTGGGAGCACAGATACGCAGTATTTT.